Given below is one T cell receptor (beta chain) in context. Its antigen is still unknown. The germline V gene has CDR1 DFQATT and CDR2 SNEGSKA (reference sequence). V lost 0 bases and J lost 7; bases outside the gene matches: 4. This CDR3 comprises 15 residues. TCRdb independently ran MiXCR on the 5' RACE reads; one entry per CDR3 protein. Among around 1.7 million distinct CDR3 sequences, about 31% were seen once, and the ten largest hold around 0.25%. These data originate in a study of identical twins. Study observations and caveats: In drawing conclusions, the study used cross-sectional statistical analysis and did not follow the same donors. Cord blood beta clonotypes that were abundant carried fewer insertions, and memory repertoires showed no such trend.

This receptor was identified in a newborn girl in good health. Source material: cord blood. V is TRBV20-1 and J is TRBJ1-5; TRBD1 agrees at 12 bases. In nucleotides, the CDR3 is TGCAGTGCTAGAGATGGGACAGGGGGCGGCCAGCCCCAGCATTTT. Encoded protein: CSARDGTGGGQPQHF.